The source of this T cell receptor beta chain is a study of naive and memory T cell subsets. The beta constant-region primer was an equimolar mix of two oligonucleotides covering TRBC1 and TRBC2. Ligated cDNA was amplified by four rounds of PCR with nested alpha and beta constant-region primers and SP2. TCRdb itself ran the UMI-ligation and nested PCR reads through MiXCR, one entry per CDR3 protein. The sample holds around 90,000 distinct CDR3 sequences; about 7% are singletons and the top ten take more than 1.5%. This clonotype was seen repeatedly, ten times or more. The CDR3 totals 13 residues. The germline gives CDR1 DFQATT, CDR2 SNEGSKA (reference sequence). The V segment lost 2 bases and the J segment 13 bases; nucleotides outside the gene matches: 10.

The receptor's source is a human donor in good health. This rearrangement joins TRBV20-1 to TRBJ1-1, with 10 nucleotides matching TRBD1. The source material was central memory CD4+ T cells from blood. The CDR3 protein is CSARPGQGSRGFF. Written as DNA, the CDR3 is TGCAGTGCTAGACCGGGACAGGGGTCCAGAGGTTTCTTT.